This T cell receptor (beta chain) was obtained from a study of T cells in Graves' hyperthyroidism and ophthalmopathy. The V gene's germline CDR1 is MNHEY and CDR2 SVGAGI. Trimming at V came to 5 bases and at J to 2 bases, leaving 4 bases not matched to a gene. The CDR3 covers 14 residues. Uncontrolled infections, other autoimmune diseases, pregnancy or lactation led to exclusion of patients. RNA transcripts provided the source from which TCR beta CDR3 regions were amplified. The TCR CDR3 was amplified in a first-round RT-PCR using the HTBI primer set. TCRdb passed the multiplex PCR reads through MiXCR, listing each CDR3 protein once. This repertoire shows around 600,000 distinct CDR3 sequences, approximately 15% found once; its top ten account for 7.1%.

This TCR came from a young woman with Graves' ophthalmopathy. Sequenced: blood. This sequence joins TRBV6-5 and TRBJ2-7, with 9 bases matching TRBD1. The CDR3 sequence: CASSTRTGAYEQYF. In DNA form, the CDR3 reads TGTGCCAGCAGTACTCGGACAGGGGCCTACGAGCAGTACTTC.